This T cell receptor beta chain derives from a study of T cells in Graves' hyperthyroidism and ophthalmopathy. This CDR3 has 13 amino acids. The V gene's germline CDR1 is SEHNR and CDR2 FQNEAQ (reference sequence). V lost 5 bases and J lost 9, with 13 bases in between. Amplification of TCR beta CDR3 regions was performed using RNA transcripts as template. Carried out on the TCR CDR3, a first-round RT-PCR used the HTBI primer set. TCRdb reprocessed the multiplex PCR reads via MiXCR and lists one record per CDR3 protein. Here the sample spans about 360,000 distinct CDR3 sequences, approximately 13% being singletons. This clonotype turned up a few times.

The sample comprised blood. The sequence came from a woman between 18 and 29 years old with Graves' hyperthyroidism. This chain links TRBV7-9 with TRBJ1-4; D might be TRBD1 (6 bases). As DNA, the CDR3 is TGTGCCAGCAGCAACCGGGGGGGGCAAAAACTGTTTTTT. Residues: CASSNRGGQKLFF.